This T cell receptor beta chain was found in a study of blood T cells in healthy people across ages. Germline assignment: CDR1 SSHAT and CDR2 FNYEAQ (reference sequence). This CDR3 region has 18 residues. For this clonotype: At one end the junction does not follow the germline gene, possibly because of a read error.

A second PCR of 7 to 11 cycles used a sample-barcoded 5' primer and a J-beta primer mix. TCRdb used MiXCR to reprocess the 5' RACE reads, holding one entry per CDR3 protein. Among approximately 780,000 distinct CDR3 sequences listed, roughly 25% were seen once. These same records also appear under a second study, on T cells of mothers and their children. That publication notes: Donation involved a few healthy Caucasian mothers and the six children that they had. Normalized overlap was always slightly, never significantly, higher in related than unrelated mother-child pairs.

The receptor comes from a boy younger than 18 in good health. V is TRBV7-7 and J is TRBJ1-5, with 8 bases matching TRBD1. Sequenced: blood. The CDR3 nucleotides read TGTGCTAGCAGCTTAAGGGCGAATCGACAGGGGATAAATCAGCCCCAGCATTTT. It translates to CASSLRANRQGINQPQHF. Variable domain in full (rest from reference TRBV7-7 and TRBJ1-5): GAGVSQSPRYKVTKRGQDVTLRCDPISSHATLYWYQQALGQGPEFLTYFNYEAQPDKSGLPSDRFSAERPEGSISTLTIQRTEQRDSAMYRCASSLRANRQGINQPQHFGDGTRLSIL.